Listed below are T cell receptor beta chains from one sample, sequenced in a study of CD8+ T cells in alopecia areata. The table came from immunoSEQ multiplex PCR; TCRdb's copy has only in-frame clones and leaves some out. The sample gives about 180,000 clones, roughly 53% of which show up once; approximately 11% is in the top ten. Sample: CD8+ T cells sorted from blood, taken at week 24, from a patient treated with tofacitinib. These receptor sequences come from a human donor with alopecia areata. CDR3s include the opening cysteine and the closing phenylalanine or tryptophan. A D gene is named only where the DNA matches it firmly. The listing skips clone size in some rows; elsewhere it reads once, few, many or a size class.

size	D	V	J	DNA	CDR3
.	TRBD2	TRBV7-3	TRBJ2-5	TGTGCCAGCAGCCCTCCTCTAGCGGCCCTTCAAGAGACCCAGTACTTC	CASSPPLAALQETQYF
.	.	TRBV23-1	TRBJ1-1	TGCGCCAGCAGTCAAGGAAACTGGGGTGTGGACACTGAAGCTTTCTTT	CASSQGNWGVDTEAFF
.	TRBD1	TRBV6-1	TRBJ1-1	TGTGCCAGCAACCAGGGGGCTTCAGCTTTCTTT	CASNQGASAFF
few	.	TRBV13	TRBJ2-1	TGTGCCAGCAGCGCCGGAACAGGGAGCGGGTATGAGCAGTTCTTC	CASSAGTGSGYEQFF
.	.	TRBV27	TRBJ1-5	TGTGCCAGCAGTAACCGGGGCCCTTATCAGCCCCAGCATTTT	CASSNRGPYQPQHF
.	.	TRBV4-3	TRBJ1-1	TGCGCCAGCAGCCTTTCCAGGGTCACTGAAGCTTTCTTT	CASSLSRVTEAFF
.	TRBD1	TRBV30	TRBJ1-2	TGTGCCTGGAGTGTAGGAGAGGGGGCCTATGGCTACACCTTC	CAWSVGEGAYGYTF
.	.	TRBV7-2	TRBJ2-7	TGTGCCAGCAGCTTAGTCGGCAGGGGCGAGCAGTACTTC	CASSLVGRGEQYF
few	.	TRBV29-1	TRBJ1-2	TGCAGCGCCGGACAGTCGGTCGGCTACACCTTC	CSAGQSVGYTF
.	.	TRBV5-8	TRBJ2-7	TGCGCCAGCAGCCAAGAACATGGGACGGAAAACTACGAGCAGTACTTC	CASSQEHGTENYEQYF
few	.	TRBV19	TRBJ1-1	TGTGCCAGTAGTATACGGGGTGAAGCTTTCTTT	CASSIRGEAFF
.	TRBD2	TRBV13	TRBJ2-7	TGTGCCAGCAGTTCTATAGCGGGGGGGCACTACGAGCAGTACTTC	CASSSIAGGHYEQYF
.	.	TRBV5-1	TRBJ2-1	TGCGCCAGCAGCTTGGCCAGAAACAATGAGCAGTTCTTC	CASSLARNNEQFF
.	.	TRBV5-5	TRBJ1-2	TGTGCCAGCAGCCTCCCTCTCACGGACACTAACTATGGCTACACCTTC	CASSLPLTDTNYGYTF
few	TRBD1	TRBV6-5	TRBJ2-7	TGTGCCAGCAGTTACTCTGGACAGGGGGACGAGCAGTACTTC	CASSYSGQGDEQYF
.	.	TRBV13	TRBJ1-4	TGTGCCAGCAGCTTCCGGCCTACGACGGATGAAAAACTGTTTTTT	CASSFRPTTDEKLFF
few	TRBD1	TRBV14	TRBJ2-1	TGTGCCAGCAGCCTGGACAGGTTGAATGAGCAGTTCTTC	CASSLDRLNEQFF
.	TRBD2	TRBV7-8	TRBJ2-3	TGTGCCAGCAGCTTATTCGAAGGGACTAGCGGGGGGGCCATTGGGGCAGATACGCAGTATTTT	CASSLFEGTSGGAIGADTQYF
.	TRBD1	TRBV7-2	TRBJ1-1	TGTGCCAGCAGCTTAAAGGGGGCCCCCTGGGGTTGGACTGAAGCTTTCTTT	CASSLKGAPWGWTEAFF
.	.	TRBV4-3	TRBJ2-1	TGCGCCAGCAGCCAAGTCTTAGGGGTGGGGAATGAGCAGTTCTTC	CASSQVLGVGNEQFF
few	TRBD1	TRBV11-2	TRBJ2-7	TGTGCCAGCAGCTTAGAGGACAGGGGATCCTACGAGCAGTACTTC	CASSLEDRGSYEQYF
few	.	TRBV10-3	TRBJ2-1	TGTGCCATCAGTGTCACTAGCAGGGATGAGCAGTTCTTC	CAISVTSRDEQFF
.	.	TRBV19	TRBJ2-4	TGTGCCAGTAGTTTAGGACAGAGCAAAAACATTCAGTACTTC	CASSLGQSKNIQYF
.	.	TRBV9	TRBJ1-4	TGTGCCAGCAGCGGGTCAGCAACTAATGAAAAACTGTTTTTT	CASSGSATNEKLFF
.	.	TRBV21-1	TRBJ2-3	TGTGCCAGCCTGGGACTGGCCCTCACAGATACGCAGTATTTT	CASLGLALTDTQYF
few	.	TRBV4-1	TRBJ1-1	TGCGCCAGCAGCCAAGTTGCCAGGGACGGTGAAGCTTTCTTT	CASSQVARDGEAFF
.	TRBD1	TRBV7-2	TRBJ1-5	TGTGCCAGCAGCCTCGAGGACAGGGACAATCAGCCCCAGCATTTT	CASSLEDRDNQPQHF
.	.	TRBV30	TRBJ1-1	TGTGCCTGGATGGGGGGTTTCACTGAAGCTTTCTTT	CAWMGGFTEAFF
.	TRBD1	TRBV5-1	TRBJ2-7	TGCGCCAGCAGCTTGGAGGGGGCGTCCTACGAGCAGTACTTC	CASSLEGASYEQYF
.	.	TRBV30	TRBJ1-1	TGTGCCTGGAGTGGACAGGCGAACACTGAAGCTTTCTTT	CAWSGQANTEAFF
few	.	TRBV15	TRBJ2-4	TGTGCCACCCTCGGACTAAACATTCAGTACTTC	CATLGLNIQYF
.	.	TRBV25-1	TRBJ2-3	TGTGCCAGCAGGGGAGATACGCAGTATTTT	CASRGDTQYF
.	TRBD1	TRBV2	TRBJ1-6	TGTGCCAGCAATTTCGACAGGGGTAGAAAGACTAATTCACCCCTCCACTTT	CASNFDRGRKTNSPLHF
.	TRBD1	TRBV5-6	TRBJ1-2	TGTGCCAGCAGCTCTGCTGAGGACAGGGGACTCTATGGCTACACCTTC	CASSSAEDRGLYGYTF
.	TRBD1	TRBV29-1	TRBJ1-2	TGCAGCGTGACGGGGACAGGGGACTATGGCTACACCTTC	CSVTGTGDYGYTF
.	TRBD1	TRBV27	TRBJ1-2	TGTGCCAGCAGTAAATCAGACAGGGATGGTGGCTACACCTTC	CASSKSDRDGGYTF
.	.	TRBV19	TRBJ1-1	TGTGCCAGTAGTATAGATGGGCTTTGGAGCACTGAAGCTTTCTTT	CASSIDGLWSTEAFF
once	.	TRBV9	TRBJ1-2	TGTGCCAGCTCTGGGGCTATAGGCTACACCTTC	CASSGAIGYTF
once	TRBD1	TRBV10-1	TRBJ1-2	TGCGCCAGCAGTGAGGGGGACAGTGGCTACACCTTC	CASSEGDSGYTF
.	.	TRBV10-2	TRBJ1-6	TGCGCCAGCAGTGATTCCGGGACAAGTTATAATTCACCCCTCCACTTT	CASSDSGTSYNSPLHF
.	.	TRBV7-6	TRBJ2-3	TGTGCCAGCAGCTTACCTCGGTCGCGGCCCGATACGCAGTATTTT	CASSLPRSRPDTQYF
.	.	TRBV2	TRBJ2-7	TGTGCCAGCAGCGAAGGACACCACTACGAGCAGTACTTC	CASSEGHHYEQYF
few	TRBD2	TRBV29-1	TRBJ2-3	TGCAGCGTGGGTGGGGCTAGCGGGGCGTCAGATACGCAGTATTTT	CSVGGASGASDTQYF
.	.	TRBV29-1	TRBJ2-7	TGCAGCGTTGTGGGCCTAGCTGCCTACGAGCAGTACTTC	CSVVGLAAYEQYF
.	.	TRBV19	TRBJ1-1	TGTGCCAGTAGTTCATTACAGGAGGCCACTGAAGCTTTCTTT	CASSSLQEATEAFF
.	TRBD2	TRBV9	TRBJ2-1	TGTGCCAGCAGCGAGGGACTAGCGGAGATCTACAATGAGCAGTTCTTC	CASSEGLAEIYNEQFF
.	TRBD1	TRBV19	TRBJ1-6	TGTGCCAGTAGTTCCCCGGACAGGGGTAATTCACCCCTCCACTTT	CASSSPDRGNSPLHF
.	TRBD1	TRBV7-9	TRBJ1-2	TGTGCCAGCAGCTTCGCCACGACAGGGTCGGATGGCTACACCTTC	CASSFATTGSDGYTF
.	TRBD1	TRBV27	TRBJ1-5	TGTGCCAGCAGTTTATTCGGACAGGGAAGCCATCAGCCCCAGCATTTT	CASSLFGQGSHQPQHF
.	.	TRBV11-2	TRBJ2-7	TGTGCCAGCAGCAAAAAGGGGGTCCCAAGTTCCTACGAGCAGTACTTC	CASSKKGVPSSYEQYF
.	.	TRBV20-1	TRBJ2-7	TGCAGTGCTAGGACCCTTTACGAGCAGTACTTC	CSARTLYEQYF
.	.	TRBV15	TRBJ2-5	TGTGCCACCGGCAGCCAAAGGGGAGAGACCCAGTACTTC	CATGSQRGETQYF
.	.	TRBV30	TRBJ2-7	TGTGCCTACTCGGACAGTACCTACGAGCAGTACTTC	CAYSDSTYEQYF
.	.	TRBV15	TRBJ1-1	TGTGCCACCAGCAACAGGGTCATGAACACTGAAGCTTTCTTT	CATSNRVMNTEAFF
.	.	TRBV7-9	TRBJ2-1	TGTGCCAGCAGCTTTGAGGGGGGCTTGGATGAGCAGTTCTTC	CASSFEGGLDEQFF
few	.	TRBV4-3	TRBJ1-1	TGCGCCAGCAGCCAAGATAGGGTAGGGGGGAACACTGAAGCTTTCTTT	CASSQDRVGGNTEAFF
.	TRBD1	TRBV11-2	TRBJ2-7	TGTGCCAGCAGCTCACCCTCTGACAGGGAAGTACGCTACGAGCAGTACTTC	CASSSPSDREVRYEQYF
few	TRBD1	TRBV14	TRBJ1-1	TGTGCCAGCAGCCACCGCCGGGACAGTCGGACTGAAGCTTTCTTT	CASSHRRDSRTEAFF
.	TRBD2	TRBV4-1	TRBJ2-7	TGCGCCAGCAGCCGGGAGGGGTCCTACGAGCAGTACTTC	CASSREGSYEQYF
few	.	TRBV29-1	TRBJ2-5	TGCAGCGTTTCGGGGACCGCAACCAAAGAGACCCAGTACTTC	CSVSGTATKETQYF